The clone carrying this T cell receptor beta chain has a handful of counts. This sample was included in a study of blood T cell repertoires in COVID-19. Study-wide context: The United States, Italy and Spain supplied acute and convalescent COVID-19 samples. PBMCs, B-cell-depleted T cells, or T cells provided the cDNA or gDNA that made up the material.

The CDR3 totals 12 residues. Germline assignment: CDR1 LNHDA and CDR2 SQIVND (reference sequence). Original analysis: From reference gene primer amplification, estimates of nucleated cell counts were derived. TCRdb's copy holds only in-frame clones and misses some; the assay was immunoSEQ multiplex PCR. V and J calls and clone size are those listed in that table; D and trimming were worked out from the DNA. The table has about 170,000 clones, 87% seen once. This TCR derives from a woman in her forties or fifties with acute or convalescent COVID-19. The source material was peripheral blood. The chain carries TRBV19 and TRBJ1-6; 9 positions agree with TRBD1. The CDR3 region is CGTGAGNSPLHF. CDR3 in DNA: TGTGGGACAGGGGCCGGTAATTCACCCCTCCACTTT.